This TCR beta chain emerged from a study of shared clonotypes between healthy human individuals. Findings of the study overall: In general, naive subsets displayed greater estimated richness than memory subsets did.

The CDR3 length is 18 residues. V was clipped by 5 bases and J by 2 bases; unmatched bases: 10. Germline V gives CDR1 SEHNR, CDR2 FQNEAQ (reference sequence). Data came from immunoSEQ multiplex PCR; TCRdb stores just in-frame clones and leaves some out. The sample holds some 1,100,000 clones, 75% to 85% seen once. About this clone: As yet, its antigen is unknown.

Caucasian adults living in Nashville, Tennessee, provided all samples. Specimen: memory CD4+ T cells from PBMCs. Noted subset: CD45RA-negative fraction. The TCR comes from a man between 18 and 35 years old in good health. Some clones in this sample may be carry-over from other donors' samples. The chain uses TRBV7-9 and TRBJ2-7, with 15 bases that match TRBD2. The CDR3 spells CASSEQPGLAGGTYEQYF. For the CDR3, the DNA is TGTGCCAGCAGCGAACAGCCGGGACTAGCGGGAGGCACCTACGAGCAGTACTTC.